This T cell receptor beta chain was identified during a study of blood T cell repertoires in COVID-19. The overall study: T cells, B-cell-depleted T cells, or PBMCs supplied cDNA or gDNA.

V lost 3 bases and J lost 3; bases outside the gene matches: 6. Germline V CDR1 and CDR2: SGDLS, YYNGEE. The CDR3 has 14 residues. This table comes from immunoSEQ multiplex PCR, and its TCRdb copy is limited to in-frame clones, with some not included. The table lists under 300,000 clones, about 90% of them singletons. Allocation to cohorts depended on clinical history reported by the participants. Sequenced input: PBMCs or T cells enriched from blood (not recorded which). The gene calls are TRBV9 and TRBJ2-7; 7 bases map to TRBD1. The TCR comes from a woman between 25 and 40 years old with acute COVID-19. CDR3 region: CASSGRDSHYEQYF. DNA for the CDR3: TGTGCCAGCAGCGGACGGGACAGTCACTACGAGCAGTACTTC.